The clone carrying this TCR beta chain was picked up many times. The entry originates in a study of metastatic and nonmetastatic thyroid tumors. No patient had received any treatment before thyroid surgery. The V gene's germline CDR1 is MNHEY and CDR2 SMNVEV (reference sequence). The CDR3 contains 15 residues. J was trimmed by 5 bases and V by 5 bases; bases with no gene match: 9. TCRdb ran MiXCR on the PCR reads. The sample holds approximately 40,000 clones; less than 35% are singletons and the top ten take almost 10%. The rearrangement uses TRBV27 and TRBJ2-5; 9 positions match TRBD2. The clonotype was recovered from a male donor with papillary thyroid cancer or a benign thyroid nodule (not recorded which). Some clones in this sample may be carry-over from other donors' samples. The material sequenced was blood. CDR3 sequence reads: CASSPYWTSVETQYF. In nucleotides, the CDR3 is TGTGCCAGCAGTCCCTACTGGACTAGCGTCGAGACCCAGTACTTC.